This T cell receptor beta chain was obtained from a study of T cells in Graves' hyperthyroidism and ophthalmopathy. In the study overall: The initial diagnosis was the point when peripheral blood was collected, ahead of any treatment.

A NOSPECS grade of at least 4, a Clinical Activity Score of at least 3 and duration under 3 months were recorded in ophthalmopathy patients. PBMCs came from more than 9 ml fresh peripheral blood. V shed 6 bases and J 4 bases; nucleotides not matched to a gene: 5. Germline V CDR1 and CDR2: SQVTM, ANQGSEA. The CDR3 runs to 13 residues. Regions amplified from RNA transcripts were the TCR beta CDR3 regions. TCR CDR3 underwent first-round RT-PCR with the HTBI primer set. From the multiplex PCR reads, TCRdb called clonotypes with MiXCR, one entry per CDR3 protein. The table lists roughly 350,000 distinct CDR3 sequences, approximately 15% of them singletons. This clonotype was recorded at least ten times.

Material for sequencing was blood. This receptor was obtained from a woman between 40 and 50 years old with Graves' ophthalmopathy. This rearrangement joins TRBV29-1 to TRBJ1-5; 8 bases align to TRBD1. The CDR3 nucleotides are TGCAGCGTGGGGACAGGCCAAAATCAGCCCCAGCATTTT. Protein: CSVGTGQNQPQHF.